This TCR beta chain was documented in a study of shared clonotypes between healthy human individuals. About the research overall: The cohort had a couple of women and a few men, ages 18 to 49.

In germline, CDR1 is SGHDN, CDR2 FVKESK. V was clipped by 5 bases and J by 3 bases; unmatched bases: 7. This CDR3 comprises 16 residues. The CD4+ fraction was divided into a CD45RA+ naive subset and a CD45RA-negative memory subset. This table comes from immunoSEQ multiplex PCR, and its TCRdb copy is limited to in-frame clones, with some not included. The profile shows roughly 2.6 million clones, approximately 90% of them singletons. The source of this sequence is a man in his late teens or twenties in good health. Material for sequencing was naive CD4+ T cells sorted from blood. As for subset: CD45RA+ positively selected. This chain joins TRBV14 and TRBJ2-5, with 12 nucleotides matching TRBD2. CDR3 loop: CASSFRLAGVEETQYF. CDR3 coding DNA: TGTGCCAGCAGCTTTCGACTAGCGGGAGTGGAAGAGACCCAGTACTTC. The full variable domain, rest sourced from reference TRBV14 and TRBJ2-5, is EAGVTQFPSHSVIEKGQTVTLRCDPISGHDNLYWYRRVMGKEIKFLLHFVKESKQDESGMPNNRFLAERTGGTYSTLKVQPAELEDSGVYFCASSFRLAGVEETQYFGPGTRLLVL.